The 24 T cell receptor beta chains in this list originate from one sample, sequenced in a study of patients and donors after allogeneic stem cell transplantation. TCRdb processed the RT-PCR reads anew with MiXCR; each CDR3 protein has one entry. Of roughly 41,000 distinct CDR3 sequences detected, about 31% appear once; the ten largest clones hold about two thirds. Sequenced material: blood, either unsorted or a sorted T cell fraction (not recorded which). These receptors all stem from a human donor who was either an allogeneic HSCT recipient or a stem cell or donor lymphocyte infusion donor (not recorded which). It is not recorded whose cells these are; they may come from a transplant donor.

Here the CDR3 DNA reads TGCAGTGCTAGGAGTTCCGGGACAGTTTTCAATGAGCAGTTCTTC. The encoded protein is CSARSSGTVFNEQFF. This chain connects TRBV20-1 to TRBJ2-1, with TRBD1 matching over 7 bases. Germline CDR1 DFQATT, CDR2 SNEGSKA (reference sequence). The CDR3 contains 15 residues. V trimming: 3 bases; J trimming: 6 bases; junction bases outside the gene matches: 11.

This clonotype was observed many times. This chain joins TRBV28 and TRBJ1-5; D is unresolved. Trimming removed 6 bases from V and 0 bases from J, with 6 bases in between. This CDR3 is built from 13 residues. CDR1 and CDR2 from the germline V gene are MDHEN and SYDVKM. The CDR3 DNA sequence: TGTGCCAGCAGCCGATATAGCAATCAGCCCCAGCATTTT. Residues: CASSRYSNQPQHF. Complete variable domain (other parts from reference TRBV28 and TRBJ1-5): DVKVTQSSRYLVKRTGEKVFLECVQDMDHENMFWYRQDPGLGLRLIYFSYDVKMKEKGDIPEGYSVSREKKERFSLILESASTNQTSMYLCASSRYSNQPQHFGDGTRLSIL.

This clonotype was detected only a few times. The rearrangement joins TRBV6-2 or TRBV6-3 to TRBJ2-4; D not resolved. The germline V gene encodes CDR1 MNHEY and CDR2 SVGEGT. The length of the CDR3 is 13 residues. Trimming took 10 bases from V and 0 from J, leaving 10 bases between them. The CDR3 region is CAISGLAKNIQYF. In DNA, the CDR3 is TGTGCCATCTCCGGTTTAGCCAAAAACATTCAGTACTTC.

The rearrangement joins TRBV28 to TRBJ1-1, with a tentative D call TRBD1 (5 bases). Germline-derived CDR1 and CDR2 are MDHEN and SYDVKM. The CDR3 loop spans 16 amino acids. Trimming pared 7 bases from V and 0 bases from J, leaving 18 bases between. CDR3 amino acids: CASTPLRGSVNTEAFF. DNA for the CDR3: TGTGCCAGCACCCCCCTCCGGGGGTCTGTGAACACTGAAGCTTTCTTT. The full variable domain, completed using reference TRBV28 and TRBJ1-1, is DVKVTQSSRYLVKRTGEKVFLECVQDMDHENMFWYRQDPGLGLRLIYFSYDVKMKEKGDIPEGYSVSREKKERFSLILESASTNQTSMYLCASTPLRGSVNTEAFFGQGTRLTVV.

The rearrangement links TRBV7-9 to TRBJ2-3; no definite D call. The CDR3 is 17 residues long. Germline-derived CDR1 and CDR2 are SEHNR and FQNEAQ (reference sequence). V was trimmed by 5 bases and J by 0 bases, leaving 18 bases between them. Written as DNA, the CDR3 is TGTGCCAGCAGCCGTAGGATCTTTTCTTCTAGCACAGATACGCAGTATTTT. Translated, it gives CASSRRIFSSSTDTQYF.

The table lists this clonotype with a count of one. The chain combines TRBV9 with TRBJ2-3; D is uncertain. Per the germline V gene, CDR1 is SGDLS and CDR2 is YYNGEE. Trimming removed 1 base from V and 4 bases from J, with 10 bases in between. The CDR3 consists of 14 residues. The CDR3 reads CASSVSNPPDTQYF. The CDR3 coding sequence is TGTGCCAGCAGCGTAAGCAACCCCCCAGATACGCAGTATTTT.

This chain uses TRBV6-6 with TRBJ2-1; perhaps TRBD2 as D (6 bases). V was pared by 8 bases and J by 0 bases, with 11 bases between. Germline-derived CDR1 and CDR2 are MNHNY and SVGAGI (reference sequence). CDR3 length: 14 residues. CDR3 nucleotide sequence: TGTGCCAGCTTCACCGGGAGCTCCTACAATGAGCAGTTCTTC. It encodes CASFTGSSYNEQFF.

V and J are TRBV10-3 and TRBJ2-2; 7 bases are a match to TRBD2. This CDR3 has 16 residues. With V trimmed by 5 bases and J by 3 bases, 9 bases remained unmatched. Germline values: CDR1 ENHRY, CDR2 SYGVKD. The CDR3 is CAISPQGGIDTGELFF. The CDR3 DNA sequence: TGTGCCATCAGTCCCCAGGGAGGGATTGACACCGGGGAGCTGTTTTTT.

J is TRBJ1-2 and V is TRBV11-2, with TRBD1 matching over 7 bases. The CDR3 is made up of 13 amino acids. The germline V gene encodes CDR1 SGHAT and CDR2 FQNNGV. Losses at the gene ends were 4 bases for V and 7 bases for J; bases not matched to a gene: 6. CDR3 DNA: TGTGCCAGCAGCTACGGGACAGTTCCTGGCTACACCTTC. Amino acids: CASSYGTVPGYTF. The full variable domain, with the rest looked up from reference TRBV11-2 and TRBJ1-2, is EAGVAQSPRYKIIEKRQSVAFWCNPISGHATLYWYQQILGQGPKLLIQFQNNGVVDDSQLPKDRFSAERLKGVDSTLKIQPAKLEDSAVYLCASSYGTVPGYTFGSGTRLTVV.

CDR3 loop: CASRRGTKNIQYF. CDR3 coding DNA: TGTGCCAGCAGGCGCGGGACAAAAAACATTCAGTACTTC. The chain links TRBV12-3 or TRBV12-4 to TRBJ2-4; D assignment may be TRBD1 or TRBD2 (6 bases each). The CDR3 covers 13 residues. Trimming shortened V by 6 bases and J by 4 bases, and 10 bases separated the two germline ends.

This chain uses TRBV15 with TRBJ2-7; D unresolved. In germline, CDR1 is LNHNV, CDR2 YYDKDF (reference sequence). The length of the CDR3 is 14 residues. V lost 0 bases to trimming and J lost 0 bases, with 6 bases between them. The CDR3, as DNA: TGTGCCACCAGCAGAGATCTCGGCTCCTACGAGCAGTACTTC. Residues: CATSRDLGSYEQYF.

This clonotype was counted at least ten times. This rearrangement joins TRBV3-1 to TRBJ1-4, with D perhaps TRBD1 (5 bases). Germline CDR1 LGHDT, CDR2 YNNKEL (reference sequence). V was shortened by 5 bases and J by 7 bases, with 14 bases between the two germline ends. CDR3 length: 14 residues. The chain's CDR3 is CASSSQGFLEKLFF. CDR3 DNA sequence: TGTGCCAGCAGCTCCCAGGGTTTTCTTGAAAAACTGTTTTTT.

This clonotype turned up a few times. CDR3 bases: TGTGCCAGTAGGACCTCATCCCCCATGACAGTAATGAACACTGAAGCTTTCTTT. As protein: CASRTSSPMTVMNTEAFF. The genes are TRBV19 and TRBJ1-1; D perhaps matches TRBD1 (5 bases). The ends were cut back, 6 bases at V and 0 bases at J, with 23 bases in the middle. The CDR3 runs 18 residues. From germline, CDR1 is LNHDA and CDR2 SQIVND (reference sequence). Filled out from reference TRBV19 and TRBJ1-1, the complete variable domain reads DGGITQSPKYLFRKEGQNVTLSCEQNLNHDAMYWYRQDPGQGLRLIYYSQIVNDFQKGDIAEGYSVSREKKESFPLTVTSAQKNPTAFYLCASRTSSPMTVMNTEAFFGQGTRLTVV.

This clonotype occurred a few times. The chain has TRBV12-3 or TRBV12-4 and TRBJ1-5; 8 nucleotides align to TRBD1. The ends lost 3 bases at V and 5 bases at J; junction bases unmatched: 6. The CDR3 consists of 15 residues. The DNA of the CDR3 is TGTGCCAGCAGTTTTAGACAGGGGCCTGATCAGCCCCAGCATTTT. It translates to CASSFRQGPDQPQHF.

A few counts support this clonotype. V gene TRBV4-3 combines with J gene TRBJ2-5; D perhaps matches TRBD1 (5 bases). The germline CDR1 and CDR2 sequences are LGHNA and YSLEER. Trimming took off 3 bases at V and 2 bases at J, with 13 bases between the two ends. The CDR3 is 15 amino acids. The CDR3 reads CASSHRTGFQETQYF. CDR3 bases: TGCGCCAGCAGCCACAGAACAGGTTTTCAAGAGACCCAGTACTTC.

The CDR3 reads CASSPRGPYTGELFF. The CDR3, as DNA: TGTGCCAGCAGTCCCCGGGGACCTTACACCGGGGAGCTGTTTTTT. The chain recombines TRBV28 with TRBJ2-2; D is tentatively TRBD1 or TRBD2 (5 bases each). V was pared by 5 bases and J by 3 bases, with 13 bases between. The germline CDR1 and CDR2 sequences are MDHEN and SYDVKM. This CDR3 is 15 amino acids long. Supplemented by reference TRBV28 and TRBJ2-2, the full variable domain reads DVKVTQSSRYLVKRTGEKVFLECVQDMDHENMFWYRQDPGLGLRLIYFSYDVKMKEKGDIPEGYSVSREKKERFSLILESASTNQTSMYLCASSPRGPYTGELFFGEGSRLTVL.

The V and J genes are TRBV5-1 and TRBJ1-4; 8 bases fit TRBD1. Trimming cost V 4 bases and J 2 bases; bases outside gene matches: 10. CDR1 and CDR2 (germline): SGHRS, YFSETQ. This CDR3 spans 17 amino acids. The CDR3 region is CASSRTGKARTNEKLFF. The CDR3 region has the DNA TGCGCCAGCAGCCGGACAGGGAAAGCGCGGACTAATGAAAAACTGTTTTTT.

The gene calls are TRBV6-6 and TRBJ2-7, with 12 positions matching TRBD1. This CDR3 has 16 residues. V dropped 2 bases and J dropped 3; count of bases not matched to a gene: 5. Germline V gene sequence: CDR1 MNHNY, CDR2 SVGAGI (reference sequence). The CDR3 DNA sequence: TGTGCCAGCAGTTACGGGGGACAGGGGGCGGACTACGAGCAGTACTTC. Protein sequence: CASSYGGQGADYEQYF.

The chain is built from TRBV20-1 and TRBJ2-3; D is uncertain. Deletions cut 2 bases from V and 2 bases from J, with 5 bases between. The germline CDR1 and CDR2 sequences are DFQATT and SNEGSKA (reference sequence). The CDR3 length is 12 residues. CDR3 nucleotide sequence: TGCAGTGCTAGATCCGACACAGATACGCAGTATTTT. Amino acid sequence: CSARSDTDTQYF.

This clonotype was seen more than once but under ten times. CDR3 residues: CASSYSRGLGYGYTF. CDR3 DNA sequence: TGTGCCAGCAGTTACTCGCGGGGTTTGGGCTATGGCTACACCTTC. The chain is built from TRBV6-2 or TRBV6-3 and TRBJ1-2; D unclear. This CDR3 contains 15 residues. Germline CDR1 reads MNHEY; CDR2 reads SVGEGT. V gave up 0 bases and J gave up 4 bases, with 12 bases separating them.

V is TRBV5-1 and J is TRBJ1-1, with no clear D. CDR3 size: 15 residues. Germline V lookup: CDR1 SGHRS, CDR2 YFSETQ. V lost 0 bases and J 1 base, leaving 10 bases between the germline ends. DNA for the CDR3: TGCGCCAGCAGCTTGGGAAGCCCAAGGAACACTGAAGCTTTCTTT. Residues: CASSLGSPRNTEAFF.

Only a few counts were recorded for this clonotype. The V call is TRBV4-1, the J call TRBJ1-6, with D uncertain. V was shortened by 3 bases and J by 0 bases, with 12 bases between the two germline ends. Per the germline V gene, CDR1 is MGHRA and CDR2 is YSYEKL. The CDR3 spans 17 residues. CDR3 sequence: CASSQIRISSYNSPLHF. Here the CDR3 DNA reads TGCGCCAGCAGCCAGATAAGGATAAGCTCCTATAATTCACCCCTCCACTTT.

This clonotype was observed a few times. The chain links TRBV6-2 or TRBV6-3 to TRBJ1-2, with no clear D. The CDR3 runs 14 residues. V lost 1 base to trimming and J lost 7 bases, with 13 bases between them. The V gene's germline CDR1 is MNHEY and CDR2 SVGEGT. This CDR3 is CASSYFGGPRGYTF. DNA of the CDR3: TGTGCCAGCAGTTACTTTGGCGGTCCGCGTGGCTACACCTTC.

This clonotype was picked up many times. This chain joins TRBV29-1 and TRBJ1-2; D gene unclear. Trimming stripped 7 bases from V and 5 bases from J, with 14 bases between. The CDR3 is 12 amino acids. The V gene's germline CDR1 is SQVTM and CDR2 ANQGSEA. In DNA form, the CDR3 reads TGCAGCGCCCCCCGACTCTTTTATGGCTACACCTTC. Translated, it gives CSAPRLFYGYTF.